This T cell receptor (beta chain) is from a study of shared clonotypes between healthy human individuals. Study-level findings and limits: It was only blood that was sampled, and tissue repertoires likely differ. Non-shared clonotypes showed lower generation probabilities than clonotypes common to all four donors.

Repertoires were generated with immunoSEQ multiplex PCR, while TCRdb's copy carries only in-frame clones and drops some. The sample carries approximately 1.5 million clones, 95% to 99% recorded once. Concerning this clone itself: Its antigen remains unknown.

The CDR3 contains 16 residues. Germline CDR1 is SGHNT and CDR2 is YYREEE (reference sequence). The J segment lost 6 bases and the V segment lost 4 bases, leaving 9 bases of the junction unmatched. What was sequenced was naive CD4+ T cells sorted from blood. The subset was: CD45RA+ positively selected. The TCR was taken from a man aged 25-45 years in good health. The chain employs TRBV5-4 and TRBJ1-4; 10 bases fit TRBD1. CDR3 coding DNA: TGTGCCAGCAGCCCGCGGTTGGGACAGGGGCATGAAAAACTGTTTTTT. This gives the protein CASSPRLGQGHEKLFF.